Below, one TCR beta chain is given with its context. Assay used: immunoSEQ multiplex PCR; TCRdb lists only in-frame clones, some missing. The top ten clones hold 0.85% to 1.2% of a sample with about 160,000 clones, roughly 81% of them seen once. This sample is drawn from a study of blood T cell repertoires in COVID-19. Study overall: In each case, the material was cDNA or gDNA derived from T cells, B-cell-depleted T cells, or PBMCs.

Trimming removed 2 bases at V and 0 bases at J, with 5 bases between. CDR3 size: 15 residues. Germline V gene lookup returns CDR1 SGHTA and CDR2 FQGNSA. The receptor's source is a man aged 40-50 years with acute or convalescent COVID-19. The specimen was peripheral blood. This chain uses TRBV7-2 with TRBJ1-6, with D unresolved. CDR3 sequence (DNA): TGTGCCAGCAGCTTACAGTTCTCCTATAATTCACCCCTCCACTTT. Translating it yields CASSLQFSYNSPLHF. The complete variable domain, with remaining parts taken from reference TRBV7-2 and TRBJ1-6, reads GAGVSQSPSNKVTEKGKDVELRCDPISGHTALYWYRQSLGQGLEFLIYFQGNSAPDKSGLPSDRFSAERTGGSVSTLTIQRTQQEDSAVYLCASSLQFSYNSPLHFGNGTRLTVT.